This T cell receptor beta chain was documented in a study of blood T cell repertoires in COVID-19. Generated by immunoSEQ multiplex PCR, the TCRdb table keeps only in-frame clones and is missing some. The sample has about 160,000 clones; over 60% are singletons. The source material was peripheral blood. This sequence originates from a man in his 60s with acute or convalescent COVID-19.

As DNA, the CDR3 is TGTGCCAGCAGCCCCGCGCCTGGAAACACCATATATTTT. The encoded protein is CASSPAPGNTIYF. This chain links TRBV9 with TRBJ1-3, with D unresolved. The ends were cut back, 4 bases at V and 2 bases at J, with 7 bases in the middle. The CDR3 runs 13 residues. Germline-derived CDR1 and CDR2 are SGDLS and YYNGEE.